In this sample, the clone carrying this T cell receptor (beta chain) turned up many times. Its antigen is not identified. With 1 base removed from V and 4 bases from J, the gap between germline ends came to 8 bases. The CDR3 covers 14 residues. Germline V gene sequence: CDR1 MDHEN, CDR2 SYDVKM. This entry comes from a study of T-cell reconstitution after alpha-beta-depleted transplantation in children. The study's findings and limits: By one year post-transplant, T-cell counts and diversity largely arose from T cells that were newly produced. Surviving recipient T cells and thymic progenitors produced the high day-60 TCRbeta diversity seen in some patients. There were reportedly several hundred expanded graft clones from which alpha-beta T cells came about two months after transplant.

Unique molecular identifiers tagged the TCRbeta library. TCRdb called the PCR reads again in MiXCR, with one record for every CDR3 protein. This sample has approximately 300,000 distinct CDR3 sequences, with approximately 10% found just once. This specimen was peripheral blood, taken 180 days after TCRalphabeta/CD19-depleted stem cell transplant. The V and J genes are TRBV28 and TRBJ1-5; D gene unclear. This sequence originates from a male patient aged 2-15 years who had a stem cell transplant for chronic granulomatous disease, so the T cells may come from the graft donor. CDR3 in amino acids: CASSLSAPNQPQHF. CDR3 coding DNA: TGTGCCAGCAGTTTATCCGCCCCAAATCAGCCCCAGCATTTT.